These 30 T cell receptor beta chains came from one sample sequenced in a study of blood T cell repertoires in COVID-19 (TCRdb year 2020). The library was generated by the immunoSEQ multiplex PCR assay. TCRdb holds this immuneACCESS table with in-frame rearrangements only. Some clones are missing; in checked studies, unresolved V genes explain under half, and the rest has no known cause. In this sample the table shows some 300,000 clones, roughly 87% of which occur a single time. Roughly 1% of the sample goes to the ten largest clones. Sequenced material: PBMCs or T cells enriched from blood (not recorded which). Source of these receptors: a woman in her twenties or thirties who had recovered from COVID-19.

The V and J genes are TRBV5-1 and TRBJ1-3; TRBD1 might be the D (5 bases). The ends were cut back, 4 bases at V and 1 base at J, with 9 bases in the middle. CDR1 is SGHRS, CDR2 YFSETQ, per germline. The CDR3 consists of 14 residues. DNA for the CDR3: TGCGCCAGCAGCCTCCAGGGATCTGGAAACACCATATATTTT. Amino acid sequence: CASSLQGSGNTIYF.

This chain connects TRBV28 to TRBJ1-1, with TRBD1 matching 8 bases. Per germline, CDR1 MDHEN and CDR2 SYDVKM. The junction had 6 bases not matched to a gene; V was cut back by 0 bases and J by 0 bases. The CDR3 loop spans 17 amino acids. The chain's CDR3 is CASSLWSGGLLNTEAFF. The CDR3 DNA reads as TGTGCCAGCAGTTTATGGTCAGGGGGCTTGTTGAACACTGAAGCTTTCTTT.

The CDR3 region has the DNA TGTGCCAGCAGCCCCACTCTCGACAGGGCCGGTAACTATGGCTACACCTTC. Encoded protein: CASSPTLDRAGNYGYTF. The V gene is TRBV28, the J gene TRBJ1-2; 7 bases agree with TRBD1. Germline V lookup: CDR1 MDHEN, CDR2 SYDVKM. Trimming cost V 6 bases and J 1 base; bases outside gene matches: 14. This CDR3 comprises 17 residues.

This clone has a single count. V gene TRBV3-1 (or the pseudogene TRBV3-2) combines with J gene TRBJ2-1; the match to TRBD2 covers 12 bases. CDR1 and CDR2 (germline): LGHDT, YNNKEL (reference sequence). Unmatched junction bases numbered 10, after V lost 4 bases and J lost 9 bases. CDR3 length equals 16 residues. The DNA of the CDR3 is TGTGCCAGCAGCCGACCTAGCGGGGGGGCGTTCGGTGAGCAGTTCTTC. Its protein is CASSRPSGGAFGEQFF.

This chain uses TRBV19 with TRBJ1-1; 8 bases line up with TRBD1. CDR1 and CDR2 (germline): LNHDA, SQIVND (reference sequence). Trimming took 4 bases from V and 4 from J; bases not matched to a gene: 2. This CDR3 spans 13 amino acids. CDR3 DNA sequence: TGTGCCAGTAGTAGACAGGGGTTCACTGAAGCTTTCTTT. Its protein product is CASSRQGFTEAFF. Full variable domain (remainder filled in from reference TRBV19 and TRBJ1-1): DGGITQSPKYLFRKEGQNVTLSCEQNLNHDAMYWYRQDPGQGLRLIYYSQIVNDFQKGDIAEGYSVSREKKESFPLTVTSAQKNPTAFYLCASSRQGFTEAFFGQGTRLTVV.

The chain uses TRBV19 and TRBJ2-6; maybe TRBD2 (5 bases). CDR1 and CDR2 from the germline V gene are LNHDA and SQIVND (reference sequence). The V gene lost 3 bases and the J gene lost 3 bases, with 15 bases spanning the gap. The CDR3 is made up of 17 amino acids. In DNA form, the CDR3 reads TGTGCCAGTAGTATTTCGGGCGGGTATCGTGGGGCCAACGTCCTGACTTTC. Protein product: CASSISGGYRGANVLTF. Together with reference TRBV19 and TRBJ2-6, the CDR3 gives the full variable domain: DGGITQSPKYLFRKEGQNVTLSCEQNLNHDAMYWYRQDPGQGLRLIYYSQIVNDFQKGDIAEGYSVSREKKESFPLTVTSAQKNPTAFYLCASSISGGYRGANVLTFGAGSRLTVL.

The chain combines TRBV9 with TRBJ2-2; the D gene is possibly TRBD2 (5 bases). CDR3 length: 15 residues. Trimming removed 5 bases from V and 7 bases from J, with 18 bases in between. The germline V gene encodes CDR1 SGDLS and CDR2 YYNGEE. CDR3 bases: TGTGCCAGCAGTCCCGAAGAGGGCAGAGTCGGGGAGCTGTTTTTT. Translated: CASSPEEGRVGELFF.

The rearrangement links TRBV9 to TRBJ2-2; D gene ambiguous. V gave up 3 bases and J gave up 5 bases, with 5 bases separating them. Per the germline V gene, CDR1 is SGDLS and CDR2 is YYNGEE. CDR3 size: 12 residues. The CDR3 coding sequence is TGTGCCAGCAGCGGTCTTACCGGGGAGCTGTTTTTT. Protein sequence: CASSGLTGELFF.

The chain carries TRBV11-2 and TRBJ1-5, with D unresolved. The germline V gene has CDR1 SGHAT and CDR2 FQNNGV. The CDR3 loop spans 18 amino acids. V was pared by 0 bases and J by 1 base, with 16 bases between. The CDR3 sequence is CASSLEPRGGQSNQPQHF. CDR3 in DNA: TGTGCCAGCAGCTTAGAGCCTAGAGGAGGGCAGAGCAATCAGCCCCAGCATTTT.

The chain couples TRBV28 to TRBJ1-4, with 11 positions matching TRBD1. Per the germline V gene, CDR1 is MDHEN and CDR2 is SYDVKM. The CDR3 totals 14 residues. The J segment lost 7 bases and the V segment lost 6 bases, leaving 4 bases of the junction unmatched. CDR3 in DNA: TGTGCCAGCAGGGGGACAGGGGGTGGTGAAAAACTGTTTTTT. Protein product: CASRGTGGGEKLFF.

As for this clone: The identical CDR3 is also encoded by other nucleotide sequences in the sample. CDR3 sequence reads: CASSLGGNYGYTF. The CDR3 DNA sequence: TGTGCCAGCAGTTTGGGAGGGAACTATGGCTACACCTTC. This chain joins TRBV28 and TRBJ1-2, with no clear D. The germline V gene encodes CDR1 MDHEN and CDR2 SYDVKM. Deletions cut 3 bases from V and 2 bases from J, with 7 bases between. This CDR3 is 13 amino acids long.

J is TRBJ2-5 and V is TRBV5-1; D is unclear. The CDR3 consists of 12 residues. Trimming took off 5 bases at V and 4 bases at J, with 9 bases between the two ends. Germline V gives CDR1 SGHRS, CDR2 YFSETQ. The DNA for the CDR3 is TGCGCCAGCAGTTACGGTGGAGAGACCCAGTACTTC. Its protein is CASSYGGETQYF.

The V gene is TRBV19, the J gene TRBJ1-3; 8 bases line up with TRBD1. This CDR3 spans 16 amino acids. The V segment lost 7 bases and the J segment 0 bases; nucleotides outside the gene matches: 8. Germline assignment: CDR1 LNHDA and CDR2 SQIVND (reference sequence). The CDR3 protein is CASMGDRKSSGNTIYF. CDR3 in DNA: TGTGCCAGTATGGGGGACAGGAAGAGCTCTGGAAACACCATATATTTT. The full variable domain, with the rest looked up from reference TRBV19 and TRBJ1-3, is DGGITQSPKYLFRKEGQNVTLSCEQNLNHDAMYWYRQDPGQGLRLIYYSQIVNDFQKGDIAEGYSVSREKKESFPLTVTSAQKNPTAFYLCASMGDRKSSGNTIYFGEGSWLTVV.

The chain couples TRBV27 to TRBJ2-7; 8 nucleotides agree with TRBD1. CDR3 length: 11 residues. CDR1 and CDR2 from the germline V gene are MNHEY and SMNVEV (reference sequence). The trim removed 5 bases at V and 6 bases at J, leaving 0 bases unmatched. This CDR3 is CASSTGGEQYF. The CDR3 DNA sequence: TGTGCCAGCAGTACAGGGGGCGAGCAGTACTTC.

The chain is built from TRBV2 and TRBJ1-6; D is possibly TRBD1 (6 bases). Germline CDR1 reads SNHLY; CDR2 reads FYNNEI. This CDR3 has 13 residues. V was pared by 7 bases and J by 15 bases, with 19 bases between. CDR3 sequence reads: CASTPGAVLYLHF. The DNA for the CDR3 is TGTGCCAGCACCCCAGGGGCGGTCCTGTACCTCCACTTT.

V usage is TRBV6-1 and J usage is TRBJ2-7; TRBD1 matches 7 bases. Germline V gives CDR1 MNHNS, CDR2 SASEGT. The J segment lost 0 bases and the V segment lost 7 bases, leaving 9 bases of the junction unmatched. CDR3 length: 15 residues. The CDR3 region is CASNRRQGFSYEQYF. The CDR3 region has the DNA TGTGCCAGCAACCGACGACAGGGTTTCTCCTACGAGCAGTACTTC.

The rearrangement links TRBV3-1 (or the pseudogene TRBV3-2) to TRBJ2-5; 8 bases match TRBD1. After removal of 0 bases from V and 1 base from J, the junction contained 19 bases not matched to a gene. CDR3 size: 21 residues. Germline loops: CDR1 LGHDT, CDR2 YNNKEL (reference sequence). In nucleotides, the CDR3 is TGTGCCAGCAGCCAAGAGAGCAGGGGGCGAAGGAGGGGTTCTGCCCAAGAGACCCAGTACTTC. Residues: CASSQESRGRRRGSAQETQYF.

The chain joins TRBV4-1 to TRBJ2-7; D is unresolved. V was pared by 4 bases and J by 5 bases, with 6 bases between. Germline loops: CDR1 MGHRA, CDR2 YSYEKL. The CDR3 loop spans 11 amino acids. The chain's CDR3 is CASSRANEQYF. As DNA, the CDR3 is TGCGCCAGCAGCCGCGCAAACGAGCAGTACTTC.

The rearrangement uses TRBV5-1 and TRBJ1-1; D unresolved. Trimming left V 3 bases short and J 1 base short, with 7 bases between. This CDR3 has 13 amino acids. The germline V gene encodes CDR1 SGHRS and CDR2 YFSETQ. The CDR3 is CASSSEGNTEAFF. The CDR3 bases are TGCGCCAGCAGCTCGGAGGGGAACACTGAAGCTTTCTTT.

The CDR3 region is CASTQEALRQPQHF. CDR3 DNA: TGTGCCAGCACCCAAGAGGCCCTTCGACAGCCCCAGCATTTT. J is TRBJ1-5 and V is TRBV28; D uncertain. V was trimmed by 7 bases and J by 7 bases, leaving 17 bases between them. CDR1 is MDHEN, CDR2 SYDVKM, per germline. The CDR3 is made up of 14 amino acids. Based on the CDR3 plus reference TRBV28 and TRBJ1-5, the full variable domain is DVKVTQSSRYLVKRTGEKVFLECVQDMDHENMFWYRQDPGLGLRLIYFSYDVKMKEKGDIPEGYSVSREKKERFSLILESASTNQTSMYLCASTQEALRQPQHFGDGTRLSIL.

V is TRBV28 and J is TRBJ1-6; D is unresolved. The CDR3 sequence is 12 residues long. The V end was cut by 6 bases, the J end by 7 bases, with 7 bases between. The germline gives CDR1 MDHEN, CDR2 SYDVKM. This CDR3 reads CASSSLNSPLHF. CDR3 nucleotide sequence: TGTGCCAGCAGCTCCTTAAATTCACCCCTCCACTTT.

The V call is TRBV2, the J call TRBJ2-1; D gene ambiguous. This CDR3 region has 15 residues. The germline V gene has CDR1 SNHLY and CDR2 FYNNEI. Trimming pared 6 bases from V and 0 bases from J, leaving 12 bases between. CDR3 sequence: CASRTLLGSYNEQFF. The CDR3 region has the DNA TGTGCCAGCAGGACTCTCCTAGGCTCCTACAATGAGCAGTTCTTC.

The V gene is TRBV15, the J gene TRBJ1-1; 9 bases match TRBD1. The germline gives CDR1 LNHNV, CDR2 YYDKDF (reference sequence). Unmatched junction bases numbered 3, after V lost 5 bases and J lost 5 bases. The CDR3 totals 13 residues. CDR3 nucleotide sequence: TGTGCCACCAGCGGGGACAGGGCAACTGAAGCTTTCTTT. It specifies CATSGDRATEAFF.

CDR3: CASSLVGTGPGYGYTF. The CDR3 DNA reads TGTGCCAGCAGCTTAGTAGGGACAGGGCCCGGCTATGGCTACACCTTC. The genes are TRBV7-2 and TRBJ1-2, with 9 bases aligning to TRBD1. There are 16 residues in the CDR3. V dropped 1 base and J dropped 4; count of bases not matched to a gene: 7. Germline CDR1 reads SGHTA; CDR2 reads FQGNSA.

This clone showed up just a few times. The J gene is TRBJ2-3, the V gene TRBV27; D not certain. From germline, CDR1 is MNHEY and CDR2 SMNVEV (reference sequence). This CDR3 spans 14 amino acids. Trimming cost V 3 bases and J 0 bases, with 7 bases left between them. CDR3: CASSLFHSTDTQYF. Written as DNA, the CDR3 is TGTGCCAGCAGTTTGTTCCATAGCACAGATACGCAGTATTTT.

The chain employs TRBV6-5 and TRBJ1-3; D not certain. Trimming pared 8 bases from V and 1 base from J, leaving 15 bases between. The CDR3 contains 15 residues. CDR1 is MNHEY, CDR2 SVGAGI, per germline. The CDR3 protein is CASSGLRVSGNTIYF. The CDR3 bases are TGTGCCAGCTCAGGATTGAGGGTGTCTGGAAACACCATATATTTT.

This clone was observed a single time. The chain is built from TRBV4-3 and TRBJ2-7; possibly TRBD1 for D (6 bases). Trimming removed 3 bases from V and 4 bases from J, with 10 bases in between. The CDR3 is made up of 13 amino acids. Per the germline V gene, CDR1 is LGHNA and CDR2 is YSLEER. The CDR3 nucleotides are TGCGCCAGCAGCCACAGAACAGGGTACGAGCAGTACTTC. Amino acid sequence: CASSHRTGYEQYF.

For the CDR3, the DNA is TGTGCCAGCAGCCCGACGACCGGGACAGGGGCCCGGGGTAGCAATCAGCCCCAGCATTTT. Translated, it gives CASSPTTGTGARGSNQPQHF. The chain combines TRBV21-1 with TRBJ1-5; the table's D call TRBD1 went unverified against the DNA. TRBV21-1 is deemed a pseudogene. The CDR3 has 20 amino acids.

This clone has a handful of counts. The rearrangement links TRBV28 to TRBJ1-1; 9 nucleotides align to TRBD1. With 3 bases clipped from V and 5 bases from J, the junction kept 7 bases outside the gene matches. Germline V gene data show CDR1 as MDHEN and CDR2 as SYDVKM. The CDR3 sequence is 15 residues long. The DNA of the CDR3 is TGTGCCAGCAGTTTGGTTAGGACAGGGGCAACTGAAGCTTTCTTT. This sequence encodes CASSLVRTGATEAFF.

V usage is TRBV7-2 and J usage is TRBJ1-2; D unresolved. Germline V lookup: CDR1 SGHTA, CDR2 FQGNSA. The germline V and J ends were trimmed by 1 base and 6 bases, with 27 bases remaining between them. The CDR3 contains 19 residues. In DNA, the CDR3 is TGTGCCAGCAGCTTAGTTGTGTGGAGGGAAGAACTCCCTACGGATGGCTACACCTTC. Translation: CASSLVVWREELPTDGYTF.